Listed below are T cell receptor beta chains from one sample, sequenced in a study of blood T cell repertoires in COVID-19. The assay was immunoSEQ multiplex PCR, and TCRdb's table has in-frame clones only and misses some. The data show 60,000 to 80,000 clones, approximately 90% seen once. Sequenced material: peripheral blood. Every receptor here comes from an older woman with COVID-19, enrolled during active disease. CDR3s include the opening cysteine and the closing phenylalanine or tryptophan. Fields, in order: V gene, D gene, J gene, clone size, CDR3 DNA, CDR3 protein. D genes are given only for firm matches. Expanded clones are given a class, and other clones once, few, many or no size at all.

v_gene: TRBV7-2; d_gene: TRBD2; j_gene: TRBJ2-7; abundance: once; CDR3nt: TGTGCCAGCAGCTCCAGGACTAGCGGGACTACCTTC; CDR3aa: CASSSRTSGTTF
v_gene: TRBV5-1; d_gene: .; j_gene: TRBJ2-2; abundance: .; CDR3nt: TGCGCCAGCAGCTGGGGACAGAACACCGGGGAGCTGTTTTTT; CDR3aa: CASSWGQNTGELFF
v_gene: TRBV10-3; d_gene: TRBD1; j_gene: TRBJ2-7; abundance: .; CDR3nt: TGTGCCATCAGGACCGGGACAGGGGCCTACGAGCAGTACTTC; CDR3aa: CAIRTGTGAYEQYF
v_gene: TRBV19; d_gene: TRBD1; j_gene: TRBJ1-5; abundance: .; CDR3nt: TGTGCCAGTAGTATGGACCAGGGGGCGAGGGTTGTTAGCAATCAGCCCCAGCATTTT; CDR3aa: CASSMDQGARVVSNQPQHF
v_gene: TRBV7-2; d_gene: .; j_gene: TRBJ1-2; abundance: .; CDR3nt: TGTGCCAGCAACCTCGGTAGTCGGGTTAACTATGGCTACACCTTC; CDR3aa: CASNLGSRVNYGYTF
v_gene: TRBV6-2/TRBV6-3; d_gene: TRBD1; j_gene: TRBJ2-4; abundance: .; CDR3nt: TGTGCCAGCAGTCCCTTGCCCCCAGGGGGCCCACGAGCCAAAAACATTCAGTACTTC; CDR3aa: CASSPLPPGGPRAKNIQYF
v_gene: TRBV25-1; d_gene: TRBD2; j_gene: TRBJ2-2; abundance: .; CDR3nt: TGTGCCAGCAGGTCCACACTAGCGCGCGGGGAGCTGTTTTTT; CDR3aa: CASRSTLARGELFF
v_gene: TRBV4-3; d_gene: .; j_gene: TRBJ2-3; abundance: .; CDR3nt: TGCGCCAGCAGCCAAGATTTGGGGCAGGGTCCAGATACGCAGTATTTT; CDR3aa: CASSQDLGQGPDTQYF
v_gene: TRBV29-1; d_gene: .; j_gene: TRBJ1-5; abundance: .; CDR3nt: TGCAGCGTTGATTGGGGCGGCAATCAGCCCCAGCATTTT; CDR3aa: CSVDWGGNQPQHF
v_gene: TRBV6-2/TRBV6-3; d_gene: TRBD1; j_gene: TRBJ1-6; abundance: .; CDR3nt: TGTGCCAGCAGTGCCTCGACAGGGAACCATTCACCCCTCCACTTT; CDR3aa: CASSASTGNHSPLHF
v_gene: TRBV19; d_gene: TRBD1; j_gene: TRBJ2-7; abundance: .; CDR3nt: TGTGCCAGTAGTATCGGTGGGACAGGGTCGAACGAGCAGTACTTC; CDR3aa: CASSIGGTGSNEQYF
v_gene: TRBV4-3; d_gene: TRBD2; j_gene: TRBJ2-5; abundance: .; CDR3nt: TGCGCCAGCAGCCAAGGGACTAGCGGGCCTTGGGAAGAGACCCAGTACTTC; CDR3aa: CASSQGTSGPWEETQYF
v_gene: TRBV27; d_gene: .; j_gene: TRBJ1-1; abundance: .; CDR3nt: TGTGCCAGCAGTTTAATGACAGCTAACACTGAAGCTTTCTTT; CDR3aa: CASSLMTANTEAFF
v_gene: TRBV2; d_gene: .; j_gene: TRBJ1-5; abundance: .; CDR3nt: TGTGCCAGCAGCGGCCGGGGGAGCAATCAGCCCCAGCATTTT; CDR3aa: CASSGRGSNQPQHF
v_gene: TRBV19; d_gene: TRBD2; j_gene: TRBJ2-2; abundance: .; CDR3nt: TGTGCCAGTAGGACTAGCGGGAGACCGGTTCGAGGCGGGGAGCTGTTTTTT; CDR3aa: CASRTSGRPVRGGELFF
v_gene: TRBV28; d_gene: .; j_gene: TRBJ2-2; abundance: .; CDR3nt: TGTGCCAGCATCCGAACCCCAGGGTACACCGGGGAGCTGTTTTTT; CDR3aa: CASIRTPGYTGELFF
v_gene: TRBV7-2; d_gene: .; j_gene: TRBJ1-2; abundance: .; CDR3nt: TGTGCCAGCCGGGAGGAGGTAAACTATGGCTACACCTTC; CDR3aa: CASREEVNYGYTF
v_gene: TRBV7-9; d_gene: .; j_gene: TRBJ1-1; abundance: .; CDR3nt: TGTGCCAGCAGCTTAGCGGGAGGGAGCACTGAAGCTTTCTTT; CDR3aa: CASSLAGGSTEAFF
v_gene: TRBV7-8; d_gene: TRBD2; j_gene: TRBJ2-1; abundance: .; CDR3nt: TGTGCCAGCAGCTTAGAGGCGGGAGGGCGTTACAATGAGCAGTTCTTC; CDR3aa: CASSLEAGGRYNEQFF
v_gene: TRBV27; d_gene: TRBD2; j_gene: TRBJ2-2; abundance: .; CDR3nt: TGTGCCAGCAGCGGACTAGCGGGAGGTCCGAACACCGGGGAGCTGTTTTTT; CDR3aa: CASSGLAGGPNTGELFF
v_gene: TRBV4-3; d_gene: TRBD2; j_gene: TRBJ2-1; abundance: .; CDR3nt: TGCGCCAGCAGCCAACGACTAGCGGGGGGCTACAATGAGCAGTTCTTC; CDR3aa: CASSQRLAGGYNEQFF
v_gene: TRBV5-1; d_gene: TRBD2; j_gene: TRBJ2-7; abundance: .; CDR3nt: TGCGCCAGCAGCTCTAGCGGCTACGAGCAGTACTTC; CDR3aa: CASSSSGYEQYF
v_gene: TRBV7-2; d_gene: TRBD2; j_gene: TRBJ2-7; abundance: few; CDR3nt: TGTGCCAGCAGCCGCCGCGCGGGCGGGAGTAGTTACGAGCAGTACTTC; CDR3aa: CASSRRAGGSSYEQYF
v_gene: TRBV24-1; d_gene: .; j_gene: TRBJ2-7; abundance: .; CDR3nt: TGTGCCACCAGGCCCCCGGGGTTCCTCCTCGAGCAGTACTTC; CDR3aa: CATRPPGFLLEQYF
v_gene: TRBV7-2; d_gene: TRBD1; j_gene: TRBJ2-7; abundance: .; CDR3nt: TGTGCCAGCAGCTTAGTTTCGGGACAGTCCTACGAGCAGTACTTC; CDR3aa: CASSLVSGQSYEQYF
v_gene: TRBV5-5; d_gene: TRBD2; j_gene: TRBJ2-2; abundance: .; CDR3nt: TGTGCCAGCAGCCAAGGGACTAGCGGGAGGTCCGGGGAGCTGTTTTTT; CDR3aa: CASSQGTSGRSGELFF
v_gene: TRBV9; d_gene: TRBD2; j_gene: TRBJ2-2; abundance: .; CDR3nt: TGTGCCAGCAGTCCGGGGGGAGGGGAGCTGTTTTTT; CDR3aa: CASSPGGGELFF
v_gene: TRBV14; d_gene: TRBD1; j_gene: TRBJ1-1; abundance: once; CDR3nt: TGTGCCAGCAGCCACCAGGCGGCAGGGGGGAACACTGAAGCTTTCTTT; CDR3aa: CASSHQAAGGNTEAFF
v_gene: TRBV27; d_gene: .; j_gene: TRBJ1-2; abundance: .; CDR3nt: TGTGCCAGCAAATTTGCGGGTCCATCGGAGATCTATGGCTACACCTTC; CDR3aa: CASKFAGPSEIYGYTF
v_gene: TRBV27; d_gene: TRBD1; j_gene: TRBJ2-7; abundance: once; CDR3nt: TGTGCCAGCAGTTTCCAGGGGGCCTACGAGCAGTACTTC; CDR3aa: CASSFQGAYEQYF
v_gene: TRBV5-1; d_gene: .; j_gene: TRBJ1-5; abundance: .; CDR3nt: TGCGCCAGCAGCTTGTCGGGAAGTCAGCCCCAGCATTTT; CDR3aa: CASSLSGSQPQHF